Listed here are 13 T cell receptor beta chains from one sample, sequenced in a study of regulatory T cells in long-lasting Graves disease. Construction of the TCR beta libraries employed iRepertoire HTBI primers in conjunction with Arm-PCR of CDR3 regions. TCRdb reprocessed the multiplex PCR reads with MiXCR, giving one entry per CDR3 protein. The sample includes a few hundred thousand distinct CDR3 sequences, over 15% of them seen just once. Time point meaning: newly diagnosed GD, antithyroid drugs for less than 3 months. Extracted RNA from PBMCs served as the source of the TCR library. This same sample was also part of a study on T cells in Graves' hyperthyroidism and ophthalmopathy.

This specimen was peripheral blood mononuclear cells (PBMCs), taken at new diagnosis, from a patient treated with antithyroid drugs. The receptor source for this set is a man aged 35 to 55 with Graves disease.

With respect to this clonotype: It is likely a read error: a sequence one base away is far more abundant. This chain connects TRBV28 to TRBJ2-1; 8 bases are shared with TRBD1. The CDR3 runs 15 residues. Germline V gene lookup returns CDR1 MDHEN and CDR2 SYDVKM. The DNA for the CDR3 is TGTGCCAGCAGTTCCCGACAGGGGATGGAGGATGAGAAGTTCTTC. It codes for CASSSRQGMEDEKFF. The entire variable domain, with the rest obtained from reference TRBV28 and TRBJ2-1, is as follows: DVKVTQSSRYLVKRTGEKVFLECVQDMDHENMFWYRQDPGLGLRLIYFSYDVKMKEKGDIPEGYSVSREKKERFSLILESASTNQTSMYLCASSSRQGMEDEKFFGPGTRLTVL.

This clonotype was recorded at least ten times. This chain joins TRBV5-1 and TRBJ2-4, with D possibly matching TRBD1 (6 bases). V was shortened by 4 bases and J by 7 bases, with 12 bases between the two germline ends. The V gene's germline CDR1 is SGHRS and CDR2 YFSETQ. This CDR3 region has 13 residues. CDR3 bases: TGCGCCAGCAGCCCCACAGGGACGAACATTCAGTACTTC. This translates into CASSPTGTNIQYF.

This clonotype was seen repeatedly, ten times or more. This CDR3 reads CASYTSGGSYEQYF. Here the CDR3 DNA reads TGCGCCAGCTACACTAGCGGGGGTTCCTACGAGCAGTACTTC. V gene TRBV10-2 combines with J gene TRBJ2-7; the match to TRBD2 covers 11 bases. Trimming took 8 bases from V and 1 from J; bases not matched to a gene: 4. The CDR3 totals 14 residues. The germline V gene has CDR1 WSHSY and CDR2 SAAADI.

This clonotype was seen repeatedly, ten times or more. CDR3 residues: CASSFPASRGNGEQFF. In DNA form, the CDR3 reads TGTGCCAGCAGTTTTCCGGCAAGCCGCGGGAATGGTGAGCAGTTCTTC. The J gene is TRBJ2-1, the V gene TRBV28, with D perhaps matching TRBD2 (6 bases). The CDR3 sequence is 16 residues long. Germline assignment: CDR1 MDHEN and CDR2 SYDVKM. The V end lost 3 bases, the J end lost 9 bases, and 21 bases lay between the germline ends.

The chain couples TRBV4-1 to TRBJ1-5; D is possibly TRBD1 (5 bases). V lost 4 bases and J 5 bases, leaving 18 bases between the germline ends. The CDR3 runs 16 residues. CDR1 is MGHRA, CDR2 YSYEKL, per germline. The CDR3 here is CASSRGSGRAHQPQHF. The CDR3 region has the DNA TGCGCCAGCAGCCGGGGCTCGGGCAGGGCCCATCAGCCCCAGCATTTT.

As concerns this clonotype: Mismatch with germline at one junction end may stem from a read error. The chain links TRBV7-8 to TRBJ2-1; 7 bases are shared with TRBD2. The CDR3 spans 15 residues. Looked up from germline, CDR1 is SGHVS and CDR2 is FQNEAQ. This CDR3 reads CASSTRLAGWNERFF. The CDR3 nucleotides read TGTGCCAGCAGCACCAGACTAGCAGGTTGGAATGAGCGGTTCTTC.

This clonotype was recorded a few times. The chain carries TRBV5-1 and TRBJ2-5; 9 nucleotides agree with TRBD1. Unmatched junction bases numbered 8, after V lost 5 bases and J lost 6 bases. In germline, CDR1 is SGHRS, CDR2 YFSETQ. The CDR3 runs to 14 residues. The CDR3 DNA reads TGCGCCAGCAGGTCGGACAGGGGAGAAAAGACCCAGTACTTC. Protein product: CASRSDRGEKTQYF.

The gene calls are TRBV28 and TRBJ2-1; 9 bases fit TRBD1. CDR3 length: 16 amino acids. Germline CDR1 MDHEN, CDR2 SYDVKM. V dropped 5 bases and J dropped 1; count of bases not matched to a gene: 6. CDR3 in amino acids: CASSTTGGVSYNEQFF. DNA of the CDR3: TGTGCCAGCAGTACGACAGGGGGTGTTTCCTACAATGAGCAGTTCTTC.

This clonotype was counted only a few times. V usage is TRBV6-1 and J usage is TRBJ1-5; D call uncertain. The V end was cut by 2 bases, the J end by 6 bases, with 8 bases between. The CDR3 spans 13 residues. Germline V lookup: CDR1 MNHNS, CDR2 SASEGT. The chain's CDR3 is CASSELGFQPQHF. The CDR3 DNA reads TGTGCCAGCAGTGAACTGGGGTTTCAGCCCCAGCATTTT.

This clonotype has ten or more counts. The chain is built from TRBV5-1 and TRBJ2-1, with TRBD2 matching over 9 bases. The CDR3 covers 14 residues. The germline CDR1 and CDR2 sequences are SGHRS and YFSETQ. Trimming took 0 bases from V and 6 from J; bases not matched to a gene: 1. The CDR3 coding sequence is TGCGCCAGCAGCTTGGGGACTAGCGCCAATGAGCAGTTCTTC. The encoded protein is CASSLGTSANEQFF.

In its sample, this clonotype was seen a few times. The chain is built from TRBV6-1 and TRBJ2-7; D is undetermined. The CDR3 covers 12 residues. Trimming took off 6 bases at V and 3 bases at J, with 9 bases between the two ends. The germline gives CDR1 MNHNS, CDR2 SASEGT. The DNA for the CDR3 is TGTGCCAGCAGGAGAGCAAACTACGAGCAGTACTTC. Amino acids: CASRRANYEQYF.

This clonotype was found many times. The chain is built from TRBV2 and TRBJ2-5; D may be TRBD2 (6 bases). Germline V gene sequence: CDR1 SNHLY, CDR2 FYNNEI. V lost 8 bases and J 1 base, leaving 11 bases between the germline ends. This CDR3 is built from 13 residues. The CDR3 nucleotides read TGTGCCAGCGGGGAGGTAGTCCAAGAGACCCAGTACTTC. This encodes CASGEVVQETQYF. The full variable domain, completed using reference TRBV2 and TRBJ2-5, is EPEVTQTPSHQVTQMGQEVILRCVPISNHLYFYWYRQILGQKVEFLVSFYNNEISEKSEIFDDQFSVERPDGSNFTLKIRSTKLEDSAMYFCASGEVVQETQYFGPGTRLLVL.

This clonotype was seen many times. This chain joins TRBV28 and TRBJ2-7; no clear D. V dropped 4 bases and J dropped 5 bases, with 9 bases sitting between them. This CDR3 contains 12 residues. In germline, CDR1 is MDHEN, CDR2 SYDVKM. The CDR3 spells CASSWALNEQYF. The CDR3 DNA reads TGTGCCAGCAGTTGGGCTCTCAACGAGCAGTACTTC.